Below are 15 T cell receptor beta chains sequenced from a single sample in a study of T cell responses to AZD1222 COVID-19 vaccine. Sequencing was performed with immunoSEQ multiplex PCR; in TCRdb, only in-frame clones are kept and a portion is missing. The sample holds 150,000 to 200,000 clones; about 87% are singletons and the top ten take roughly 6%. Material: peripheral blood, obtained on day 0 of AZD1222 vaccination. These receptors were collected from an adult in good health.

The chain combines TRBV28 with TRBJ1-2; no clear D. Trimming took 5 bases from V and 4 from J, leaving 14 bases between them. This CDR3 has 14 amino acids. The germline V gene encodes CDR1 MDHEN and CDR2 SYDVKM. The CDR3, as DNA: TGTGCCAGCAGTCCATCGGGCGGGTTCTATGGCTACACCTTC. This gives the protein CASSPSGGFYGYTF.

The chain joins TRBV21-1 to TRBJ1-5; TRBD1, the D gene given by the table, was not confirmed from the DNA. TRBV21-1 is shown as a pseudogene. This CDR3 has 13 amino acids. CDR3 in amino acids: CASSHKGWQPQHF. Here the CDR3 DNA reads TGTGCCAGCAGCCATAAGGGGTGGCAGCCCCAGCATTTT.

The chain carries TRBV7-2 and TRBJ1-6; weak D call: TRBD1 (5 bases). This CDR3 has 13 amino acids. The V and J ends lost 5 bases and 10 bases respectively, with 12 bases between them. The germline CDR1 and CDR2 sequences are SGHTA and FQGNSA. The CDR3 DNA is TGTGCCAGCAGCGGTACGGACAAATCACCCCTCCACTTT. Its protein is CASSGTDKSPLHF.

This chain uses TRBV28 with TRBJ1-2; weak D call: TRBD1 (6 bases). V lost 5 bases, J lost 4 bases, and 14 bases lay in between. Germline V CDR1 and CDR2: MDHEN, SYDVKM. CDR3 length: 14 amino acids. CDR3 nucleotides: TGTGCCAGCAGTACGGACAGTACGGTCTATGGCTACACCTTC. Protein sequence: CASSTDSTVYGYTF.

CDR3 sequence (DNA): TGCGCCAGCAGCTTCGACAGCCTCGAATATGGCTACACCTTC. As protein: CASSFDSLEYGYTF. The V gene is TRBV5-1, the J gene TRBJ1-2; D might be TRBD1 (5 bases). Trimming removed 2 bases at V and 5 bases at J, with 13 bases between. The CDR3 runs to 14 residues. Germline-derived CDR1 and CDR2 are SGHRS and YFSETQ.

J is TRBJ2-3 and V is TRBV5-1, with 13 bases lining up with TRBD2. Germline V gene data show CDR1 as SGHRS and CDR2 as YFSETQ. The CDR3 sequence is 21 residues long. Unmatched junction bases numbered 17, after V lost 4 bases and J lost 0 bases. CDR3 in amino acids: CASSLRGETSGRAYSTDTQYF. The CDR3 region has the DNA TGCGCCAGCAGCCTCCGGGGTGAAACTAGCGGGAGGGCATATAGCACAGATACGCAGTATTTT.

The rearrangement links TRBV29-1 to TRBJ2-7; TRBD1 is a possible D gene (5 bases). The CDR3 runs 12 residues. V was clipped by 0 bases and J by 3 bases, with 6 bases between them. Germline values: CDR1 SQVTM, CDR2 ANQGSEA. Here the CDR3 DNA reads TGCAGCGTTGAAGATCAGGGCTACGAGCAGTACTTC. Its translation: CSVEDQGYEQYF.

DNA of the CDR3: TGTGCCACCAGTGACTCCGGGACAGGGCGAACCGGGGAGCTGTTTTTT. It translates to CATSDSGTGRTGELFF. The chain has TRBV24-1 and TRBJ2-2; 9 bases fit TRBD1. The germline CDR1 and CDR2 sequences are KGHDR and SFDVKD. V lost 4 bases and J lost 5; bases outside the gene matches: 7. This CDR3 is built from 16 residues.

The chain has TRBV27 and TRBJ2-7; 7 bases fit TRBD1. Germline CDR1 MNHEY, CDR2 SMNVEV (reference sequence). Germline trimming cut 1 base from V and 0 bases from J; bases unmatched to any gene: 9. This CDR3 has 17 residues. Here the CDR3 reads CASSLLPGTASSYEQYF. Written as DNA, the CDR3 is TGTGCCAGCAGTTTATTACCCGGGACAGCGAGCTCCTACGAGCAGTACTTC.

This clone showed up just once. The chain employs TRBV5-1 and TRBJ1-4; the D is unclear. Trimming shortened V by 1 base and J by 5 bases, and 12 bases separated the two germline ends. CDR1 is SGHRS and CDR2 is YFSETQ in the germline V gene. The length of the CDR3 is 15 residues. The CDR3 loop reads CASSLMGEKNEKLFF. In nucleotides, the CDR3 is TGCGCCAGCAGCTTGATGGGCGAAAAGAATGAAAAACTGTTTTTT.

V gene TRBV3-1 (or the pseudogene TRBV3-2) combines with J gene TRBJ1-4, with 7 bases identical to TRBD1. The germline gives CDR1 LGHDT, CDR2 YNNKEL (reference sequence). The length of the CDR3 is 15 residues. Germline trimming cut 2 bases from V and 7 bases from J; bases unmatched to any gene: 7. Here the CDR3 DNA reads TGTGCCAGCAGCCAAAAGGGGGCGCGGGGTGAAAAACTGTTTTTT. This translates into CASSQKGARGEKLFF.

This clone was observed once. The chain couples TRBV7-6 to TRBJ2-3, with TRBD1 matching over 8 bases. The trim removed 4 bases at V and 3 bases at J, leaving 3 bases unmatched. The CDR3 contains 14 residues. Germline CDR1 is SGHVS and CDR2 is FNYEAQ. The DNA of the CDR3 is TGTGCCAGCAGCTACGGACAGGGAACAGATACGCAGTATTTT. Translation: CASSYGQGTDTQYF.

V usage is TRBV12-3 or TRBV12-4 and J usage is TRBJ2-5, with 8 bases lining up with TRBD2. V trimming: 7 bases; J trimming: 5 bases; junction bases outside the gene matches: 3. This CDR3 is built from 12 residues. The CDR3 bases are TGTGCCAGCACCCGGGAGGGGGAGACCCAGTACTTC. This sequence encodes CASTREGETQYF.

The chain couples TRBV5-4 to TRBJ2-1; 8 bases line up with TRBD1. Germline CDR1 is SGHNT and CDR2 is YYREEE (reference sequence). This CDR3 comprises 16 residues. V gave up 6 bases and J gave up 1 base; unmatched junction bases: 9. The CDR3 loop reads CASISGGAGSYNEQFF. The CDR3 nucleotides are TGTGCCAGCATCTCAGGGGGCGCGGGTTCCTACAATGAGCAGTTCTTC.

CDR3 DNA sequence: TGTGCCAGCTCAGAGATCGGCCCGCAAGAGACCCAGTACTTC. It codes for CASSEIGPQETQYF. The V and J genes are TRBV18 and TRBJ2-5, with D hard to call. Per germline, CDR1 KGHSH and CDR2 LQKENI. V lost 5 bases, J lost 2 bases, and 12 bases lay in between. The CDR3 is 14 residues long.